The 32 T cell receptor beta chains below all came from one sample that was sequenced in a study of CD8 T cells in ankylosing spondylitis. Overall study results and limits: Seemingly characteristic of ankylosing spondylitis blood was a TCR beta motif consisting of several highly homologous variants.

TCRdb reprocessed the 5' RACE reads via MiXCR and lists one record per CDR3 protein. This table holds more than 650,000 distinct CDR3 sequences, about 11% found once. Antigens for these TCRs are unknown. The sequencing sample was made of blood, either unsorted or a sorted T cell fraction (not recorded which). The receptors were sampled from a male donor with ankylosing spondylitis.

This clonotype was seen more than once but under ten times. V gene TRBV6-1 combines with J gene TRBJ1-1; maybe TRBD1 (6 bases). CDR1 is MNHNS, CDR2 SASEGT, per germline. V was pared by 6 bases and J by 5 bases, with 22 bases between. The CDR3 has 16 residues. The CDR3 nucleotides are TGTGCCAGCAGGATCCAGGCTCGGGGGGCAAGGACTGAAGCTTTCTTT. Protein: CASRIQARGARTEAFF.

The V call is TRBV20-1, the J call TRBJ1-5; D ambiguous. The CDR3 totals 12 residues. Trimming cost V 3 bases and J 8 bases, with 11 bases left between them. Germline V gene lookup returns CDR1 DFQATT and CDR2 SNEGSKA (reference sequence). The CDR3 DNA is TGCAGTGCTAGTCGGTCGGATGAGCCCCAGCATTTT. It specifies CSASRSDEPQHF.

The chain joins TRBV7-2 to TRBJ2-7, with 8 positions matching TRBD1. In germline, CDR1 is SGHTA, CDR2 FQGNSA. The junction had 5 bases not matched to a gene; V was cut back by 5 bases and J by 2 bases. The CDR3 extends over 14 amino acids. The CDR3 DNA reads TGTGCCAGCAGCCAACAGGGGGGAACCTACGAGCAGTACTTC. Its translation: CASSQQGGTYEQYF.

The genes are TRBV4-3 and TRBJ2-3; maybe TRBD1 (6 bases). CDR1 is LGHNA, CDR2 YSLEER, per germline. This CDR3 comprises 15 residues. Trimming stripped 6 bases from V and 1 base from J, with 14 bases between. The CDR3 region is CASSSDRPGTDTQYF. In DNA, the CDR3 is TGCGCCAGCAGTAGCGACAGGCCCGGCACAGATACGCAGTATTTT.

The gene calls are TRBV7-6 and TRBJ2-5; a possible D gene is TRBD1 (5 bases). The germline gives CDR1 SGHVS, CDR2 FNYEAQ. The CDR3 totals 14 residues. V lost 3 bases and J 4 bases, leaving 12 bases between the germline ends. The CDR3 sequence is CASSFTGLGETQYF. CDR3 coding DNA: TGTGCCAGCAGCTTTACAGGATTGGGAGAGACCCAGTACTTC.

This clonotype came up a few times. The chain employs TRBV6-1 and TRBJ1-1; D may be TRBD1 (6 bases). V was trimmed by 7 bases and J by 3 bases, leaving 18 bases between them. CDR1 and CDR2 (germline): MNHNS, SASEGT. The CDR3 spans 15 residues. The CDR3 here is CASTDGGHPDTEAFF. The CDR3 DNA reads as TGTGCCAGCACCGATGGGGGCCACCCCGACACTGAAGCTTTCTTT.

In its sample, this clonotype was seen a few times. The chain has TRBV20-1 and TRBJ1-2; TRBD1 agrees at 8 bases. This CDR3 is 13 amino acids long. CDR1 is DFQATT, CDR2 SNEGSKA, per germline (reference sequence). Germline trimming cut 5 bases from V and 8 bases from J; bases unmatched to any gene: 10. This CDR3 is CSAVQGGHDGYTF. The CDR3 DNA sequence: TGCAGTGCTGTACAGGGGGGGCATGACGGCTACACCTTC.

This clonotype appeared a few times. This chain uses TRBV20-1 with TRBJ2-7, with D possibly called TRBD1 or TRBD2 (5 bases each). This CDR3 is built from 14 residues. Trimming shortened V by 6 bases and J by 0 bases, and 15 bases separated the two germline ends. Germline-derived CDR1 and CDR2 are DFQATT and SNEGSKA (reference sequence). The CDR3 sequence is CSAAGTGSSYEQYF. The DNA for the CDR3 is TGCAGTGCCGCCGGGACGGGGAGCTCCTACGAGCAGTACTTC.

This clonotype has a handful of counts. Likely a read error: the CDR3 ends without its conserved phenylalanine or tryptophan. The genes are TRBV3-1 and TRBJ2-1, with a tentative D call TRBD2 (6 bases). CDR1 is LGHDT, CDR2 YNNKEL, per germline (reference sequence). The CDR3 has 17 residues. Trimming took 1 base from V and 2 from J, leaving 15 bases between them. The CDR3 coding sequence is TGTGCCAGCAGCCAAGGTGGCCCGGGAGTGGCCTACAATGAGCAGTTCCTC. As protein: CASSQGGPGVAYNEQFL.

This clonotype was counted a few times. J is TRBJ2-5 and V is TRBV27, with D possibly called TRBD1 or TRBD2 (6 bases each). Between the trimmed V and J ends, which lost 5 bases and 0 bases, there was a span of 19 bases. Germline V gene lookup returns CDR1 MNHEY and CDR2 SMNVEV (reference sequence). CDR3 length equals 17 residues. CDR3 region: CASSPGGGQMYQETQYF. The CDR3 nucleotides read TGTGCCAGCAGTCCCGGGGGCGGACAAATGTACCAAGAGACCCAGTACTTC.

This clonotype occurred a few times. The chain recombines TRBV7-9 with TRBJ2-5; 8 positions match TRBD2. Per the germline V gene, CDR1 is SEHNR and CDR2 is FQNEAQ (reference sequence). This CDR3 region has 15 residues. J gave up 6 bases and V 3 bases, and 9 bases lay outside the gene matches. The CDR3 here is CASSFGGRFVKTQYF. CDR3 sequence (DNA): TGTGCCAGCAGCTTCGGCGGGAGGTTTGTGAAGACCCAGTACTTC.

This chain connects TRBV5-1 to TRBJ2-1; the match to TRBD2 covers 7 bases. Germline assignment: CDR1 SGHRS and CDR2 YFSETQ. The length of the CDR3 is 15 residues. V shed 6 bases, J shed 8 bases, and the junction held 14 bases outside the gene matches. CDR3 sequence: CASTLGGLETYEQFF. As DNA, the CDR3 is TGCGCCAGCACACTCGGTGGACTAGAAACGTATGAGCAGTTCTTC.

This chain joins TRBV6-5 and TRBJ2-1; TRBD2 matches at 10 bases. From germline, CDR1 is MNHEY and CDR2 SVGAGI. V was clipped by 2 bases and J by 9 bases; unmatched bases: 7. The CDR3 is 15 residues long. CDR3 in amino acids: CASSYGLAGVTEQFF. In nucleotides, the CDR3 is TGTGCCAGCAGTTACGGGCTAGCGGGAGTAACTGAGCAGTTCTTC.

The chain uses TRBV6-1 and TRBJ2-7; D is perhaps TRBD1 (6 bases). Germline values: CDR1 MNHNS, CDR2 SASEGT. The CDR3 totals 15 residues. With 5 bases removed from V and 1 base from J, the gap between germline ends came to 15 bases. For the CDR3, the DNA is TGTGCCAGCAGTCATTCCGGGACAAAATCCTACGAGCAGTACTTC. Translating gives CASSHSGTKSYEQYF.

This clonotype was observed a handful of times. One end of the junction is discordant with germline, which a read error may explain. V gene TRBV20-1 combines with J gene TRBJ2-7; D remains unclear. The germline gives CDR1 DFQATT, CDR2 SNEGSKA (reference sequence). This CDR3 has 13 amino acids. CDR3 loop: CSARDLHSYEQYF. In DNA form, the CDR3 reads TGCAGTGCTCGAGACCTTCACTCCTACGAGCAGTACTTC.

This clonotype has a handful of counts. This sequence joins TRBV24-1 and TRBJ2-7, with D possibly TRBD2 on 5 matching bases. CDR1 KGHDR and CDR2 SFDVKD come from the germline V gene. This CDR3 is built from 15 residues. Trimming stripped 2 bases from V and 2 bases from J, with 12 bases between. Here the CDR3 reads CATSDSKDWTYEQYF. The CDR3 DNA reads as TGTGCCACCAGTGATTCGAAGGACTGGACCTACGAGCAGTACTTC.

The genes are TRBV11-1 and TRBJ2-7; D is unclear. The length of the CDR3 is 14 residues. CDR1 SGHAT and CDR2 FQDESV come from the germline V gene (reference sequence). V was pared by 5 bases and J by 5 bases, with 16 bases between. The CDR3 loop is CASSPGPLWDEQYF. CDR3 nucleotide sequence: TGTGCCAGCAGCCCCGGACCCCTTTGGGACGAGCAGTACTTC.

This chain uses TRBV12-3 or TRBV12-4 with TRBJ1-2; no reliable D call. The CDR3 consists of 15 residues. Trimming took 3 bases from V and 0 from J, leaving 11 bases between them. This CDR3 is CASSFRSSPNYGYTF. CDR3 DNA sequence: TGTGCCAGCAGTTTCCGATCAAGTCCTAACTATGGCTACACCTTC.

This chain links TRBV5-1 with TRBJ2-1, with a tentative D call TRBD2 (6 bases). Germline V gene lookup returns CDR1 SGHRS and CDR2 YFSETQ. Between the trimmed V and J ends, which lost 0 bases and 5 bases, there was a span of 12 bases. CDR3 length: 15 amino acids. CDR3 amino acids: CASSLVTSINNEQFF. The CDR3 coding sequence is TGCGCCAGCAGCTTGGTTACTAGCATAAACAATGAGCAGTTCTTC. Full variable domain (remainder filled in from reference TRBV5-1 and TRBJ2-1): KAGVTQTPRYLIKTRGQQVTLSCSPISGHRSVSWYQQTPGQGLQFLFEYFSETQRNKGNFPGRFSGRQFSNSRSEMNVSTLELGDSALYLCASSLVTSINNEQFFGPGTRLTVL.

V and J are TRBV5-1 and TRBJ1-5; D is unclear. The CDR3 covers 16 residues. V gave up 0 bases and J gave up 0 bases, with 10 bases separating them. CDR1 and CDR2 from the germline V gene are SGHRS and YFSETQ. The CDR3 loop is CASSLEAGYSNQPQHF. In DNA, the CDR3 is TGCGCCAGCAGCTTGGAGGCAGGCTATAGCAATCAGCCCCAGCATTTT. The full variable domain, rest sourced from reference TRBV5-1 and TRBJ1-5, is KAGVTQTPRYLIKTRGQQVTLSCSPISGHRSVSWYQQTPGQGLQFLFEYFSETQRNKGNFPGRFSGRQFSNSRSEMNVSTLELGDSALYLCASSLEAGYSNQPQHFGDGTRLSIL.

This chain links TRBV9 with TRBJ2-1, with 10 bases fitting TRBD2. The V gene end was trimmed by 4 bases and the J gene end by 4 bases; junction bases not matched to a gene: 5. The germline V gene has CDR1 SGDLS and CDR2 YYNGEE. The CDR3 runs 15 residues. CDR3 nucleotides: TGTGCCAGCAGCCTAAGCGGGGGGGAATACAATGAGCAGTTCTTC. Translating it yields CASSLSGGEYNEQFF.

The chain has TRBV25-1 and TRBJ1-1; D call uncertain. Germline loops: CDR1 MGHDK, CDR2 SYGVNS. The V end lost 8 bases, the J end lost 1 base, and 11 bases lay between the germline ends. The CDR3 totals 13 residues. DNA for the CDR3: TGTGCCAGCCAGGCCATTTCGAACACTGAAGCTTTCTTT. It is translated as CASQAISNTEAFF.

As regards this clonotype: This sequence may be a read error, since a much larger clone differs from it by one base. Likely a read error: the CDR3 ends without its conserved phenylalanine or tryptophan. V and J are TRBV12-3 or TRBV12-4 and TRBJ2-2; 8 nucleotides agree with TRBD1. CDR3 length: 14 residues. Trimming at V came to 6 bases and at J to 4 bases, leaving 4 bases not matched to a gene. Written as DNA, the CDR3 is TGTGCCAGCAGCGGACAGGGAAGCACCGGGGAGCTGTTTTCT. It encodes CASSGQGSTGELFS.

The chain is built from TRBV5-4 and TRBJ1-3; TRBD1 aligns across 7 bases. Germline assignment: CDR1 SGHNT and CDR2 YYREEE (reference sequence). CDR3 length: 15 residues. The V and J ends lost 4 bases and 0 bases, in that order; junction bases with no gene match: 4. CDR3 residues: CASSPGTASGNTIYF. CDR3 nucleotides: TGTGCCAGCAGCCCTGGGACAGCCTCTGGAAACACCATATATTTT.

The genes are TRBV15 and TRBJ1-5, with no clear D. The CDR3 totals 16 residues. The germline gives CDR1 LNHNV, CDR2 YYDKDF (reference sequence). The ends were cut back, 3 bases at V and 3 bases at J, with 15 bases in the middle. CDR3 DNA sequence: TGTGCCACCAGCAGCCGAGTGCTTTCGCACAATCAGCCCCAGCATTTT. Encoded protein: CATSSRVLSHNQPQHF.

V is TRBV10-3 and J is TRBJ2-5, with D perhaps matching TRBD2 (5 bases). CDR3 length: 13 residues. Per germline, CDR1 ENHRY and CDR2 SYGVKD. The V gene lost 6 bases and the J gene lost 1 base, with 9 bases spanning the gap. The CDR3 DNA reads as TGTGCCATCAGCGGCGGGCTCCAAGAGACCCAGTACTTC. Its protein is CAISGGLQETQYF.

A few counts support this clonotype. This sequence joins TRBV5-6 and TRBJ2-6; D not certain. Trimming took 0 bases from V and 2 from J, leaving 12 bases between them. CDR1 is SGHDT and CDR2 is YYEEEE in the germline V gene. This CDR3 spans 17 amino acids. CDR3 loop: CASSLVGLRTGANVLTF. CDR3 sequence (DNA): TGTGCCAGCAGCTTGGTTGGCCTCAGAACTGGGGCCAACGTCCTGACTTTC.

This clonotype turned up a few times. The V call is TRBV6-1, the J call TRBJ2-1; 7 nucleotides agree with TRBD2. The CDR3 extends over 15 amino acids. Germline V gene lookup returns CDR1 MNHNS and CDR2 SASEGT. The V gene end was trimmed by 7 bases and the J gene end by 4 bases; junction bases not matched to a gene: 10. The CDR3 here is CASNREREGYNEQFF. CDR3 nucleotide sequence: TGTGCCAGCAATCGGGAGCGGGAAGGGTACAATGAGCAGTTCTTC.

This clonotype was seen a handful of times. The rearrangement joins TRBV6-2 or TRBV6-3 to TRBJ1-2; D gene uncertain. The ends were cut back, 2 bases at V and 4 bases at J, with 11 bases in the middle. Germline V CDR1 and CDR2: MNHEY, SVGEGT. The CDR3 is 14 amino acids. The CDR3 loop reads CASSYPAAFYGYTF. In DNA, the CDR3 is TGTGCCAGCAGTTACCCCGCAGCCTTCTATGGCTACACCTTC.

V gene TRBV19 combines with J gene TRBJ2-1; D is unclear. This CDR3 comprises 15 residues. Trimming removed 2 bases at V and 0 bases at J, with 8 bases between. The germline V gene encodes CDR1 LNHDA and CDR2 SQIVND (reference sequence). This CDR3 is CASSIKASSYNEQFF. The CDR3 DNA follows: TGTGCCAGTAGTATAAAGGCTTCCTCCTACAATGAGCAGTTCTTC.

This clonotype was observed a few times. The chain joins TRBV30 to TRBJ1-6; 10 nucleotides match TRBD1. V shed 5 bases and J 10 bases; nucleotides not matched to a gene: 5. The germline V gene encodes CDR1 GTSNPN and CDR2 SVGIG (reference sequence). There are 13 residues in the CDR3. The DNA of the CDR3 is TGTGCCTGGCGCGGGACAGGGGTCTCACCCCTCCACTTT. Protein product: CAWRGTGVSPLHF.

CDR3 region: CATQGVQETQYF. The CDR3 DNA is TGTGCCACCCAGGGGGTCCAAGAGACCCAGTACTTC. The chain uses TRBV28 and TRBJ2-5; 7 nucleotides line up with TRBD1. Germline lookup yields CDR1 MDHEN and CDR2 SYDVKM. This CDR3 has 12 amino acids. The junction had 3 bases not matched to a gene; V was cut back by 10 bases and J by 1 base.